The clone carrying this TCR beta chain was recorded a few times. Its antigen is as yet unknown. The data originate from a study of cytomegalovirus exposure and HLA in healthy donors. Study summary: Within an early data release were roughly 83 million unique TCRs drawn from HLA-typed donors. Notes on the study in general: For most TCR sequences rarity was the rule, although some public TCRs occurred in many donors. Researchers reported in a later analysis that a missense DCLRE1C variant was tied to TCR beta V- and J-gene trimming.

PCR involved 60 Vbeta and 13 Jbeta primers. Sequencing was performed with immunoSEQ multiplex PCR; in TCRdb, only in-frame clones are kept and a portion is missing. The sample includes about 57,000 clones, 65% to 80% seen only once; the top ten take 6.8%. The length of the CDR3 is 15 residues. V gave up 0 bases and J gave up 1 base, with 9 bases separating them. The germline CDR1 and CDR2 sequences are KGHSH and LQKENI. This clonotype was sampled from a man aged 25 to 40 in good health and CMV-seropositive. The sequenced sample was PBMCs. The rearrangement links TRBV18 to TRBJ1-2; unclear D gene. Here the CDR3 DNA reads TGTGCCAGCTCACCACCCTCCGGGGTTAACTATGGCTACACCTTC. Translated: CASSPPSGVNYGYTF.